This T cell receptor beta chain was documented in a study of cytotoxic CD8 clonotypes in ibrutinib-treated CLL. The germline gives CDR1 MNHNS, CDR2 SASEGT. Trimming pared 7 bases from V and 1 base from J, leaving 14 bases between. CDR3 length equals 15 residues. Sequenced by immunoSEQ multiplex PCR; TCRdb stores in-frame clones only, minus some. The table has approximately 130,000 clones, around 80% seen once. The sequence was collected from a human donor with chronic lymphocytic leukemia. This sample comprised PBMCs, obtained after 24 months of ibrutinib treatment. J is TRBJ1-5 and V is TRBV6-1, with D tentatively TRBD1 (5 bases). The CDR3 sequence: CASKGFRGSNQPQHF. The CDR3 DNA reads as TGTGCCAGCAAGGGGTTTCGGGGAAGCAATCAGCCCCAGCATTTT.